These 20 T cell receptor beta chains were sequenced from one sample in a study of breast tumors, draining lymph nodes, adjacent tissues. TCRdb itself ran the multiplex PCR reads through MiXCR, one entry per CDR3 protein. The data contain tens of thousands of distinct CDR3 sequences, 36% of them singletons. Sequencing was done on a sample of breast tumor tissue. These receptors were obtained from a female donor with breast cancer. Some clones in this sample may be carry-over from other donors' samples.

The V call is TRBV28, the J call TRBJ2-3; the D gene is possibly TRBD2 (6 bases). V dropped 3 bases and J dropped 1 base, with 11 bases sitting between them. This CDR3 region has 15 residues. The germline V gene encodes CDR1 MDHEN and CDR2 SYDVKM. The chain's CDR3 is CASSLPSVGTDTQYF. Here the CDR3 DNA reads TGTGCCAGCAGTTTGCCTAGCGTAGGCACAGATACGCAGTATTTT.

This chain joins TRBV28 and TRBJ1-6; D is perhaps TRBD1 (5 bases). Trimming removed 6 bases from V and 5 bases from J, with 8 bases in between. There are 13 residues in the CDR3. Germline V gene lookup returns CDR1 MDHEN and CDR2 SYDVKM. The CDR3 spells CASRGGDNSPLHF. The CDR3 DNA reads TGTGCCAGCAGGGGGGGTGATAATTCACCCCTCCACTTT.

Concerning this clonotype: This clone may be a read error of a much larger clone one base away. The genes are TRBV3-1 and TRBJ1-2; D might be TRBD1 (6 bases). The V and J ends lost 0 bases and 7 bases respectively, with 18 bases between them. CDR1 LGHDT and CDR2 YNNKEL come from the germline V gene (reference sequence). The CDR3 is 16 residues long. CDR3 sequence (DNA): TGTGCCAGCAGCCAAGATAGAGGCAGGGGAAACGGTGGCTACACCTTC. Translating gives CASSQDRGRGNGGYTF.

The J gene is TRBJ1-2, the V gene TRBV20-1, with no clear D. Trimming removed 6 bases from V and 6 bases from J, with 14 bases in between. CDR3 length: 12 amino acids. CDR1 and CDR2 from the germline V gene are DFQATT and SNEGSKA (reference sequence). CDR3: CSAPGSRDGYTF. CDR3 in DNA: TGCAGTGCGCCAGGCTCTAGAGATGGCTACACCTTC.

This clonotype was counted many times. J is TRBJ2-1 and V is TRBV7-9, with unresolved D. Germline V gene lookup returns CDR1 SEHNR and CDR2 FQNEAQ (reference sequence). Trimming shortened V by 3 bases and J by 7 bases, and 10 bases separated the two germline ends. This CDR3 has 13 amino acids. The CDR3 coding sequence is TGTGCCAGCAGCTTGACTGGGCCAAATGAGCAGTTCTTC. It yields the protein CASSLTGPNEQFF.

This clonotype is deemed medium-sized (0.01 to 0.1%). J is TRBJ1-3 and V is TRBV3-1; D is ambiguous. The ends were cut back, 5 bases at V and 4 bases at J, with 6 bases in the middle. From germline, CDR1 is LGHDT and CDR2 YNNKEL (reference sequence). The CDR3 contains 12 residues. The DNA for the CDR3 is TGTGCCAGCAGCGAAACGGGAAACACCATATATTTT. This encodes CASSETGNTIYF.

Worth noting for this clonotype: A much larger clonotype is one base distant, so this may be a read error. The chain is built from TRBV5-8 and TRBJ2-5; possibly TRBD2 for D (5 bases). The CDR3 contains 13 residues. Germline V lookup: CDR1 SGHTS, CDR2 YDEGEE. V gave up 4 bases and J gave up 7 bases, with 14 bases separating them. Here the CDR3 reads CASSMARAVTQYF. The CDR3 region has the DNA TGTGCCAGCAGCATGGCGCGGGCCGTGACCCAGTACTTC.

This clonotype was detected ten times or more. This sequence joins TRBV7-9 and TRBJ2-7; no definite D call. Germline CDR1 reads SEHNR; CDR2 reads FQNEAQ (reference sequence). The CDR3 has 12 amino acids. V gave up 2 bases and J gave up 4 bases, with 6 bases separating them. The CDR3 nucleotides are TGTGCCAGCAGCTTACAGCAATACGAGCAGTACTTC. As protein: CASSLQQYEQYF.

At least ten counts were recorded for this clonotype. This sequence joins TRBV5-1 and TRBJ2-7; 9 bases are a match to TRBD1. The CDR3 is 15 amino acids. In germline, CDR1 is SGHRS, CDR2 YFSETQ. The trim removed 6 bases at V and 3 bases at J, leaving 10 bases unmatched. CDR3 in DNA: TGCGCCAGCACCATACCGGGACAGGGAGGCTACGAGCAGTACTTC. Translated: CASTIPGQGGYEQYF.

The sample holds many counts of this clonotype. The chain has TRBV12-3 or TRBV12-4 and TRBJ2-7; no clear D gene. Trimming took 3 bases from V and 3 from J, leaving 9 bases between them. The CDR3 length is 13 residues. The CDR3 DNA reads TGTGCCAGCAGTTTCCGACGCGGCTACGAGCAGTACTTC. Translated: CASSFRRGYEQYF.

There are many counts of this clonotype. This chain links TRBV5-8 with TRBJ2-7; 8 bases match TRBD2. This CDR3 comprises 13 residues. V dropped 2 bases and J dropped 3; count of bases not matched to a gene: 1. From germline, CDR1 is SGHTS and CDR2 YDEGEE. In nucleotides, the CDR3 is TGTGCCAGCAGCTTAGCGGGAGTCTACGAGCAGTACTTC. Encoded protein: CASSLAGVYEQYF.

This clonotype was observed many times. The chain has TRBV5-6 and TRBJ2-5; possible D gene TRBD2, 6 bases. The V and J ends lost 0 bases and 1 base respectively, with 16 bases between them. Germline CDR1 SGHDT, CDR2 YYEEEE. This CDR3 region has 17 residues. CDR3 region: CASSLVRGGNLQETQYF. The CDR3 DNA reads TGTGCCAGCAGCTTGGTTAGGGGCGGGAATCTCCAAGAGACCCAGTACTTC.

This clonotype has at least ten counts. The chain links TRBV19 to TRBJ2-3; D is perhaps TRBD1 (5 bases). Germline-derived CDR1 and CDR2 are LNHDA and SQIVND (reference sequence). V was cut by 3 bases and J by 0 bases, with 10 bases left in between. The CDR3 spans 15 residues. The CDR3 reads CASSISRVSTDTQYF. CDR3 DNA: TGTGCCAGTAGTATCTCCAGGGTGAGCACAGATACGCAGTATTTT.

V usage is TRBV15 and J usage is TRBJ2-1; 10 bases fit TRBD2. The CDR3 length is 16 residues. The V gene's germline CDR1 is LNHNV and CDR2 YYDKDF (reference sequence). The junction had 7 bases not matched to a gene; V was cut back by 0 bases and J by 8 bases. The CDR3 region is CATSRDFGSGRDEQFF. The CDR3 DNA reads as TGTGCCACCAGCAGAGATTTTGGGAGCGGGAGGGATGAGCAGTTCTTC.

This clonotype was detected many times. The chain uses TRBV5-4 and TRBJ2-2; no reliable D call. This CDR3 is built from 13 residues. Trimming pared 0 bases from V and 3 bases from J, leaving 3 bases between. The germline V gene has CDR1 SGHNT and CDR2 YYREEE (reference sequence). The CDR3 bases are TGTGCCAGCAGCTTGGTAGACACCGGGGAGCTGTTTTTT. Amino acids: CASSLVDTGELFF.

The rearrangement joins TRBV30 to TRBJ2-7, with TRBD2 matching 11 bases. Looked up from germline, CDR1 is GTSNPN and CDR2 is SVGIG (reference sequence). The V gene end was trimmed by 5 bases and the J gene end by 7 bases; junction bases not matched to a gene: 10. This CDR3 is 14 amino acids long. The CDR3 protein is CAWATSGGLREQYF. The CDR3, as DNA: TGTGCCTGGGCTACTAGCGGGGGTCTGAGAGAGCAGTACTTC. Full variable domain (remainder filled in from reference TRBV30 and TRBJ2-7): SQTIHQWPATLVQPVGSPLSLECTVEGTSNPNLYWYRQAAGRGLQLLFYSVGIGQISSEVPQNLSASRPQDRQFILSSKKLLLSDSGFYLCAWATSGGLREQYFGPGTRLTVT.

The sample holds many counts of this clonotype. The rearrangement joins TRBV20-1 to TRBJ2-1; the match to TRBD2 covers 10 bases. The CDR3 is 16 residues long. Unmatched junction bases numbered 10, after V lost 0 bases and J lost 8 bases. Germline values: CDR1 DFQATT, CDR2 SNEGSKA (reference sequence). CDR3 nucleotide sequence: TGCAGTGCTAGAGATTCCAGGCTAGCGGGAGTTCATGAGCAGTTCTTC. Its translation: CSARDSRLAGVHEQFF.

This clonotype was picked up many times. The chain has TRBV4-3 and TRBJ2-1; D may be TRBD1 (6 bases). The CDR3 length is 15 residues. The V gene lost 4 bases and the J gene lost 0 bases, with 10 bases spanning the gap. Germline V gene data show CDR1 as LGHNA and CDR2 as YSLEER. This CDR3 is CASSRDTYSYNEQFF. The CDR3, as DNA: TGCGCCAGCAGCCGGGACACCTACTCCTACAATGAGCAGTTCTTC.

As for this clonotype: Just one base apart from a much larger clone, this may be a read error. CDR3 protein: CASGYRTGGYEQYF. In nucleotides, the CDR3 is TGTGCCAGCGGTTACCGGACAGGGGGATACGAGCAGTACTTC. The chain couples TRBV6-5 to TRBJ2-7; 10 nucleotides match TRBD1. Per the germline V gene, CDR1 is MNHEY and CDR2 is SVGAGI. The CDR3 is 14 amino acids.

About this clonotype: With a much larger clone just one base away, this may be a read error. V usage is TRBV28 and J usage is TRBJ1-6; D not resolved. Deletions cut 3 bases from V and 10 bases from J, with 13 bases between. Looked up from germline, CDR1 is MDHEN and CDR2 is SYDVKM. The CDR3 sequence is 14 residues long. The CDR3 protein is CASSFVQFLSPLHF. The CDR3, as DNA: TGTGCCAGCAGTTTCGTACAGTTCCTCTCACCCCTCCACTTT. Full variable domain (remainder filled in from reference TRBV28 and TRBJ1-6): DVKVTQSSRYLVKRTGEKVFLECVQDMDHENMFWYRQDPGLGLRLIYFSYDVKMKEKGDIPEGYSVSREKKERFSLILESASTNQTSMYLCASSFVQFLSPLHFGNGTRLTVT.